Following are 20 T cell receptor beta chains from one sample sequenced in a study of regulatory T cells in long-lasting Graves disease. Specified time point: newly diagnosed GD, antithyroid drugs for less than 3 months. The TCR library was prepared using RNA isolated from PBMCs. The authors built TCR beta libraries using iRepertoire HTBI primers and Arm-PCR of CDR3 regions. TCRdb redid the calling of the multiplex PCR reads with MiXCR, one entry per CDR3 protein. The table records 350,000 to 450,000 distinct CDR3 sequences, approximately 15% of them present only once. These data were also filed under a second study, of T cells in Graves' hyperthyroidism and ophthalmopathy.

The source was peripheral blood mononuclear cells (PBMCs), collected at new diagnosis, from a patient treated with antithyroid drugs. These receptors all stem from a woman in her forties with Graves disease.

There are many counts of this clonotype. The chain joins TRBV28 to TRBJ2-1, with 9 bases identical to TRBD2. Trimming removed 6 bases from V and 0 bases from J; junction bases left unmatched: 9. The CDR3 is made up of 17 amino acids. Per germline, CDR1 MDHEN and CDR2 SYDVKM. The CDR3 sequence: CASRGLAGPSSYNEQFF. The CDR3 nucleotides are TGTGCCAGCAGGGGGCTAGCGGGACCGAGCTCCTACAATGAGCAGTTCTTC.

This clonotype was seen more than once but under ten times. The chain joins TRBV19 to TRBJ1-2; the D is unclear. Trimming took off 7 bases at V and 8 bases at J, with 14 bases between the two ends. CDR3 length equals 12 residues. CDR1 and CDR2 from the germline V gene are LNHDA and SQIVND (reference sequence). The CDR3 sequence is CASTTWGHGYTF. Written as DNA, the CDR3 is TGTGCCAGTACTACCTGGGGTCACGGCTACACCTTC.

The rearrangement links TRBV5-6 to TRBJ1-5, with a tentative D call TRBD1 (6 bases). This CDR3 has 14 amino acids. Between the trimmed V and J ends, which lost 4 bases and 7 bases, there was a span of 15 bases. CDR1 SGHDT and CDR2 YYEEEE come from the germline V gene. In DNA, the CDR3 is TGTGCCAGCAGCCTGTGGGGGGGCAGGCAGCCCCAGCATTTT. Translated: CASSLWGGRQPQHF.

The V call is TRBV4-1, the J call TRBJ2-4; D possibly corresponds to TRBD2 (5 bases). V gave up 3 bases and J gave up 8 bases, with 14 bases separating them. CDR1 is MGHRA, CDR2 YSYEKL, per germline. The CDR3 runs 14 residues. The CDR3 protein is CASSHIKGRDIQYF. The CDR3 DNA follows: TGCGCCAGCAGCCACATCAAAGGGCGGGACATTCAGTACTTC.

At least ten counts were recorded for this clonotype. The chain joins TRBV11-3 to TRBJ1-1, with 10 bases matching TRBD1. The germline gives CDR1 SGHNT, CDR2 YENEEA. The ends lost 1 base at V and 1 base at J; junction bases unmatched: 9. The CDR3 runs to 18 residues. CDR3 residues: CASSLGRGQGIANTEAFF. CDR3 in DNA: TGTGCCAGCAGCTTAGGTCGGGGACAGGGGATCGCGAACACTGAAGCTTTCTTT.

At least ten counts were recorded for this clonotype. J is TRBJ1-1 and V is TRBV7-2; D possibly corresponds to TRBD1 (5 bases). CDR3 length: 18 residues. Germline CDR1 and CDR2: SGHTA and FQGNSA. Trimming removed 5 bases at V and 1 base at J, with 23 bases between. The CDR3: CASSPIMGGQPPNTEAFF. CDR3 DNA sequence: TGTGCCAGCAGCCCGATTATGGGCGGACAACCACCGAACACTGAAGCTTTCTTT.

This clonotype showed up many times. This chain links TRBV28 with TRBJ2-1; the match to TRBD1 covers 9 bases. Germline values: CDR1 MDHEN, CDR2 SYDVKM. J was trimmed by 7 bases and V by 2 bases; bases with no gene match: 9. CDR3 size: 16 residues. In DNA, the CDR3 is TGTGCCAGCAGTTTAGCGGGACAGGGTAAATCAAATGAGCAGTTCTTC. Residues: CASSLAGQGKSNEQFF.

In this sample, this clonotype turned up many times. The gene calls are TRBV19 and TRBJ2-5; 7 positions agree with TRBD1. The CDR3 is made up of 13 amino acids. After removal of 9 bases from V and 1 base from J, the junction contained 5 bases not matched to a gene. Germline V gives CDR1 LNHDA, CDR2 SQIVND (reference sequence). CDR3 sequence reads: CASSWDSQETQYF. The CDR3 DNA reads TGTGCCAGCAGCTGGGACAGCCAAGAGACCCAGTACTTC.

The V gene is TRBV7-6, the J gene TRBJ2-3, with TRBD2 identical over 13 bases. Germline CDR1 is SGHVS and CDR2 is FNYEAQ. Germline trimming cut 3 bases from V and 7 bases from J; bases unmatched to any gene: 7. The CDR3 is 16 residues long. As DNA, the CDR3 is TGTGCCAGCAGCTTGGGGACTAGCGGGAACCAGCATACGCAGTATTTT. This gives the protein CASSLGTSGNQHTQYF.

The chain joins TRBV11-2 to TRBJ2-1; D possibly corresponds to TRBD1 (6 bases). CDR3 length: 17 residues. CDR1 and CDR2 from the germline V gene are SGHAT and FQNNGV. Between the trimmed V and J ends, which lost 5 bases and 1 base, there was a span of 18 bases. CDR3 residues: CASSPIRDRLSYNEQFF. As DNA, the CDR3 is TGTGCCAGCAGCCCGATCCGTGACAGGCTTTCCTACAATGAGCAGTTCTTC.

This clonotype was seen many times. The V and J genes are TRBV29-1 and TRBJ1-1; D call uncertain. The CDR3 is 13 residues long. The germline V and J ends were trimmed by 3 bases and 7 bases, with 15 bases remaining between them. Germline V gene sequence: CDR1 SQVTM, CDR2 ANQGSEA. CDR3 sequence (DNA): TGCAGCGTTGATCCCTTGGACGGAATTGAAGCTTTCTTT. It codes for CSVDPLDGIEAFF.

This clonotype has a count of ten or more. V is TRBV6-2 or TRBV6-3 and J is TRBJ2-1; the match to TRBD2 covers 9 bases. CDR3 length: 17 amino acids. With V trimmed by 5 bases and J by 4 bases, 12 bases remained unmatched. Germline lookup yields CDR1 MNHEY and CDR2 SVGEGT. The CDR3 here is CASSEVGGSGRYNEQFF. For the CDR3, the DNA is TGTGCCAGCAGTGAAGTGGGGGGGAGCGGGAGGTACAATGAGCAGTTCTTC.

This clonotype was detected only a few times. The chain is built from TRBV10-3 and TRBJ2-2; a possible D gene is TRBD1 (6 bases). CDR1 is ENHRY, CDR2 SYGVKD, per germline. The CDR3 is 13 amino acids. V was pared by 7 bases and J by 5 bases, with 11 bases between. The CDR3 nucleotides are TGTGCCATCATGAAGGGGGTAACCGGGGAGCTGTTTTTT. Translated, it gives CAIMKGVTGELFF.

There are many counts of this clonotype. The chain is built from TRBV7-2 and TRBJ2-4, with D unresolved. With 4 bases removed from V and 0 bases from J, the gap between germline ends came to 10 bases. This CDR3 has 15 amino acids. The germline V gene has CDR1 SGHTA and CDR2 FQGNSA. The CDR3 loop reads CASSSTHLAKNIQYF. Written as DNA, the CDR3 is TGTGCCAGCAGCTCGACTCATCTAGCCAAAAACATTCAGTACTTC.

As for this clonotype: Just one base apart from a much larger clone, this may be a read error. The rearrangement links TRBV6-2 or TRBV6-3 to TRBJ2-7; TRBD2 matches at 14 bases. Trimming cost V 7 bases and J 7 bases; bases outside gene matches: 12. Germline V gene lookup returns CDR1 MNHEY and CDR2 SVGEGT. The CDR3 is 16 amino acids. The CDR3 loop reads CASNRKGLAGDNEQYF. CDR3 in DNA: TGTGCCAGCAACAGAAAGGGACTAGCGGGAGACAATGAGCAGTACTTC.

This clonotype was recorded at least ten times. The chain uses TRBV28 and TRBJ1-1, with D uncertain. Germline V gives CDR1 MDHEN, CDR2 SYDVKM. The CDR3 extends over 14 amino acids. V was trimmed by 3 bases and J by 3 bases, leaving 11 bases between them. The CDR3 DNA is TGTGCCAGCAGTTTTGGGAGTTCCTACACTGAAGCTTTCTTT. This codes for CASSFGSSYTEAFF.

The table lists this clonotype with many counts. The chain carries TRBV7-9 and TRBJ2-3; D not resolved. The germline V and J ends were trimmed by 0 bases and 8 bases, with 6 bases remaining between them. The CDR3 length is 12 residues. Germline V gene data show CDR1 as SEHNR and CDR2 as FQNEAQ (reference sequence). The CDR3 nucleotides are TGTGCCAGCAGCTTAGCGCCTGGTACGCAGTATTTT. Protein sequence: CASSLAPGTQYF.

The gene calls are TRBV20-1 and TRBJ2-7; 14 bases map to TRBD2. The CDR3 sequence is 15 residues long. The V gene's germline CDR1 is DFQATT and CDR2 SNEGSKA (reference sequence). The ends lost 3 bases at V and 4 bases at J; junction bases unmatched: 5. CDR3 amino acids: CSASRLAGGLYEQYF. The CDR3 nucleotides read TGCAGTGCTAGCCGACTAGCGGGAGGGCTTTACGAGCAGTACTTC.

There are a few counts of this clonotype. The chain couples TRBV14 to TRBJ1-2, with a tentative D call TRBD1 (5 bases). This CDR3 is built from 12 residues. V was trimmed by 4 bases and J by 7 bases, leaving 10 bases between them. In germline, CDR1 is SGHDN, CDR2 FVKESK. In DNA form, the CDR3 reads TGTGCCAGCAGCCTAGACAGAACTGGCTACACCTTC. The encoded protein is CASSLDRTGYTF.

This clonotype occurred many times. In nucleotides, the CDR3 is TGTGCCAGCAGCACCCGGACAGGAAACGAGCAGTACTTC. It is translated as CASSTRTGNEQYF. V and J are TRBV7-2 and TRBJ2-7; 7 bases align to TRBD1. The CDR3 runs 13 residues. Germline V gene lookup returns CDR1 SGHTA and CDR2 FQGNSA. V gave up 5 bases and J gave up 5 bases; unmatched junction bases: 6. Full variable domain (outside the CDR3, taken from reference TRBV7-2 and TRBJ2-7): GAGVSQSPSNKVTEKGKDVELRCDPISGHTALYWYRQSLGQGLEFLIYFQGNSAPDKSGLPSDRFSAERTGGSVSTLTIQRTQQEDSAVYLCASSTRTGNEQYFGPGTRLTVT.